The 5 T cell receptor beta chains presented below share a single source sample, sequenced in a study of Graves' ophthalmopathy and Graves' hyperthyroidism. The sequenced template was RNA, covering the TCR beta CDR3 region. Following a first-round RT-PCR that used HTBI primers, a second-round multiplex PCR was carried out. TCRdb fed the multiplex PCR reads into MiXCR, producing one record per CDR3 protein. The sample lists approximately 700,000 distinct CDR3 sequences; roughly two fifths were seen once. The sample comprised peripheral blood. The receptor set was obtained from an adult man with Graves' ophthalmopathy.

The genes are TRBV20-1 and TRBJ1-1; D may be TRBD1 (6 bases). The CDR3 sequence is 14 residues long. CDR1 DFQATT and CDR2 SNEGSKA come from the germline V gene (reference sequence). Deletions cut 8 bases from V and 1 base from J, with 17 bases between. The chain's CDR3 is CSPRGGAPNTEAFF. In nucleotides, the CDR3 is TGCAGTCCTCGCGGGGGCGCCCCGAACACTGAAGCTTTCTTT.

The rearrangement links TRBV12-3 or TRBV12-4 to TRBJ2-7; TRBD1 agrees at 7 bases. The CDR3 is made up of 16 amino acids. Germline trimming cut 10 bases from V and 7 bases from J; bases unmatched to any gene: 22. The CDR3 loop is CATSRVRSTGRGEQYF. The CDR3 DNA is TGTGCCACCTCCAGGGTCCGCAGCACCGGCAGGGGGGAGCAGTACTTC.

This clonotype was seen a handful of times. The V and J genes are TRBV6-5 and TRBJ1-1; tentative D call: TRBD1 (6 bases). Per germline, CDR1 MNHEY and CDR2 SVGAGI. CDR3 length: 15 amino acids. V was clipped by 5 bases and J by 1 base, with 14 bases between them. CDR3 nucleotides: TGTGCCAGCAGTAACCGGGGGGCCGGGAACACTGAAGCTTTCTTT. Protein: CASSNRGAGNTEAFF.

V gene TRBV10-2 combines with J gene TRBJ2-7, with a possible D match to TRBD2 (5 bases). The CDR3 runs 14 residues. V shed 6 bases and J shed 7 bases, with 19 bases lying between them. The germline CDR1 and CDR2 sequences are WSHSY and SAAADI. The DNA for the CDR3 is TGCGCCAGCAGGGGGATGGGGATTTCGGGAGAGCAGTACTTC. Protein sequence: CASRGMGISGEQYF.

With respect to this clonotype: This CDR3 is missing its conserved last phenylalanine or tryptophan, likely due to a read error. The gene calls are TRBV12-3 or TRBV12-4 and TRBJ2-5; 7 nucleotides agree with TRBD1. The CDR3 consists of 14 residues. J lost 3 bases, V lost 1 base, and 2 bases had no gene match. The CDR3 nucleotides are TGTGCCAGCAGTTTAGTAGGGGGCGAAGAGACCCAGTACTGC. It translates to CASSLVGGEETQYC.